These T cell receptor beta chains were read from a single sample in a study of blood T cell repertoires in COVID-19. TCRdb's table, derived via immunoSEQ multiplex PCR, lists solely in-frame clones and lacks some. The table shows under 300,000 clones, with approximately 82% occurring only once. Sequenced sample: peripheral blood. The receptors were gathered from a man aged 25-40 years who had recovered from COVID-19. The CDR3 runs from the conserved cysteine through the conserved F or W. D genes are given only for firm matches. Clone size is not always given. Where it is, it says once, few, many or a class for expanded clones.

V gene	clone size	D gene	J gene	CDR3 protein	CDR3 DNA
TRBV2	-	TRBD1	TRBJ2-2	CASRGDSSSTGELFF	TGTGCCAGCAGGGGGGACAGCTCGAGCACCGGGGAGCTGTTTTTT
TRBV5-6	-	-	TRBJ2-7	CASSMTRTNEQYF	TGTGCCAGCAGCATGACCCGGACTAACGAGCAGTACTTC
TRBV19	-	TRBD1	TRBJ1-6	CASSTTGGSYNSPLHF	TGTGCCAGTAGTACAACAGGGGGCTCCTATAATTCACCCCTCCACTTT
TRBV2	-	-	TRBJ1-1	CASSESGRGAEAFF	TGTGCCAGCAGTGAATCGGGGCGGGGGGCTGAAGCTTTCTTT
TRBV7-2	-	TRBD1	TRBJ1-2	CASSWTGVDYGYTF	TGTGCCAGCAGCTGGACAGGGGTGGACTATGGCTACACCTTC
TRBV5-8	few	-	TRBJ2-2	CASHLLGDYTGELFF	TGTGCCAGCCATTTGCTGGGGGACTACACCGGGGAGCTGTTTTTT
TRBV5-1	-	TRBD1	TRBJ1-3	CASTFDRGSGNTIYF	TGCGCCAGCACATTCGACAGGGGCTCTGGAAACACCATATATTTT
TRBV12-5	-	TRBD2	TRBJ2-1	CASGSQTSFNEQFF	TGTGCTAGTGGTTCGCAGACTAGCTTCAATGAGCAGTTCTTC
TRBV7-8	-	-	TRBJ1-5	CASSSAGGSNQPQHF	TGTGCCAGCAGCTCCGCGGGCGGGAGCAATCAGCCCCAGCATTTT
TRBV28	-	-	TRBJ1-2	CASNPGFSYGYTF	TGTGCCAGCAACCCAGGGTTCAGCTATGGCTACACCTTC
TRBV5-6	few	TRBD1	TRBJ2-7	CASTLGTGAYEQYF	TGTGCCAGCACCCTCGGGACAGGGGCTTACGAGCAGTACTTC
TRBV5-1	-	-	TRBJ2-2	CASSSRETGELFF	TGCGCCAGCAGCTCAAGAGAGACCGGGGAGCTGTTTTTT
TRBV3-1/TRBV3-2	-	TRBD2	TRBJ2-5	CASSPTSGQETQYF	TGTGCCAGCAGTCCGACTAGCGGGCAAGAGACCCAGTACTTC
TRBV24-1	-	TRBD2	TRBJ2-3	CATSDPQTSGGIDTQYF	TGTGCCACCAGTGATCCCCAGACTAGCGGGGGTATAGATACGCAGTATTTT
TRBV14	-	-	TRBJ1-1	CASSQGRGITEAFF	TGTGCCAGCAGCCAAGGCCGGGGGATCACTGAAGCTTTCTTT
TRBV3-1/TRBV3-2	-	-	TRBJ2-5	CASSQGLAGYQETQYF	TGTGCCAGCAGCCAAGGGTTAGCAGGGTACCAAGAGACCCAGTACTTC
TRBV9	once	TRBD1	TRBJ2-6	CASGQGTGANVLTF	TGTGCCAGCGGACAGGGGACTGGGGCCAACGTCCTGACTTTC
TRBV10-3	-	TRBD2	TRBJ2-3	CAISDVSRGVRDTQYF	TGTGCCATCAGTGATGTGTCGCGGGGGGTGAGAGATACGCAGTATTTT
TRBV2	-	-	TRBJ2-3	CAGKDSRSTDTQYF	TGTGCCGGTAAGGACAGTCGGAGCACAGATACGCAGTATTTT
TRBV7-3	-	-	TRBJ2-3	CASSPKGGGLGTDTQYF	TGTGCCAGCAGCCCCAAGGGGGGGGGCCTCGGCACAGATACGCAGTATTTT
TRBV4-1	few	-	TRBJ1-5	CASSQGRAQPQHF	TGCGCCAGCAGCCAAGGCAGGGCACAGCCCCAGCATTTT
TRBV3-1/TRBV3-2	-	-	TRBJ1-5	CASSQGRARDEPQHF	TGTGCCAGCAGCCAAGGAAGGGCTCGGGATGAGCCCCAGCATTTT
TRBV19	once	-	TRBJ1-4	CASSRPGNEKLFF	TGTGCCAGTAGTCGTCCAGGGAATGAAAAACTGTTTTTT
TRBV2	-	-	TRBJ1-6	CASRADGGLIGPLHF	TGTGCCAGCAGAGCGGACGGGGGTCTAATTGGACCCCTCCACTTT
TRBV3-1/TRBV3-2	-	TRBD2	TRBJ2-3	CASSQGMRGLAGGPGTDTQYF	TGTGCCAGCAGCCAAGGAATGCGGGGACTAGCGGGGGGGCCAGGCACAGATACGCAGTATTTT
TRBV7-9	once	TRBD1	TRBJ2-7	CASSPGGVTGSYEQYF	TGTGCCAGCAGTCCAGGGGGCGTTACGGGCTCCTACGAGCAGTACTTC
TRBV5-1	-	-	TRBJ2-5	CASSLGPSDSLGETQYF	TGCGCCAGCAGCTTGGGACCTTCGGACAGCTTGGGGGAGACCCAGTACTTC
TRBV7-2	-	-	TRBJ1-2	CASSPPDSYFYGYTF	TGTGCCAGCAGCCCACCGGACTCGTACTTTTATGGCTACACCTTC
TRBV3-1/TRBV3-2	few	-	TRBJ2-3	CASSLGGDTDTQYF	TGTGCCAGCAGCCTCGGCGGGGACACAGATACGCAGTATTTT
TRBV10-1	-	-	TRBJ2-3	CASSDGGEATDTQYF	TGCGCCAGCAGTGATGGAGGGGAAGCGACAGATACGCAGTATTTT
TRBV5-4	-	TRBD1	TRBJ1-2	CASSFPGQGNNGYTF	TGTGCCAGCAGCTTCCCGGGACAGGGGAACAATGGCTACACCTTC
TRBV19	few	TRBD1	TRBJ1-3	CASSSGDSRNTIYF	TGTGCCAGTAGTAGCGGGGACAGCAGAAACACCATATATTTT
TRBV4-1	few	TRBD1	TRBJ1-5	CASSQDQDRVEQPQHF	TGCGCCAGCAGCCAAGATCAGGACAGGGTCGAACAGCCCCAGCATTTT
TRBV3-1/TRBV3-2	-	-	TRBJ1-3	CASSPVVGGNTIYF	TGTGCCAGCAGCCCGGTCGTGGGCGGAAACACCATATATTTT
TRBV2	-	-	TRBJ1-2	CASSEFREGSSGTF	TGTGCCAGCAGTGAATTCAGGGAGGGGAGCTCGGGCACCTTC
TRBV18	-	TRBD1	TRBJ1-4	CASSQDRLNEKLFF	TGTGCCAGCTCACAGGACAGGCTTAATGAAAAACTGTTTTTT
TRBV6-4	few	-	TRBJ2-2	CASSLGGGATGELFF	TGTGCCAGCAGTCTTGGAGGGGGGGCCACCGGGGAGCTGTTTTTT
TRBV7-8	-	-	TRBJ2-5	CAGGALRETQYF	TGTGCAGGAGGGGCGCTCCGAGAGACCCAGTACTTC
TRBV18	-	TRBD2	TRBJ2-3	CASKTLAGASDTQYF	TGTGCCAGCAAAACTCTAGCGGGGGCTTCAGATACGCAGTATTTT
TRBV27	few	TRBD1	TRBJ2-7	CASSGQGPYEQYF	TGTGCCAGCAGTGGACAGGGACCCTACGAGCAGTACTTC
TRBV5-1	-	-	TRBJ1-1	CASSLVQGSTEAFF	TGCGCCAGCAGCTTAGTACAGGGATCCACTGAAGCTTTCTTT
TRBV7-2	-	-	TRBJ1-2	CASSLGGSGPGYTF	TGTGCCAGCAGCTTGGGGGGGTCTGGGCCTGGCTACACCTTC
TRBV24-1	-	TRBD2	TRBJ2-5	CATSDLGLAGGSQETQYF	TGTGCCACCAGTGACCTGGGACTAGCGGGGGGGAGCCAAGAGACCCAGTACTTC
TRBV6-1	-	TRBD1	TRBJ1-2	CASSDPGQARGYTF	TGTGCCAGCAGTGACCCGGGACAGGCCAGAGGCTACACCTTC